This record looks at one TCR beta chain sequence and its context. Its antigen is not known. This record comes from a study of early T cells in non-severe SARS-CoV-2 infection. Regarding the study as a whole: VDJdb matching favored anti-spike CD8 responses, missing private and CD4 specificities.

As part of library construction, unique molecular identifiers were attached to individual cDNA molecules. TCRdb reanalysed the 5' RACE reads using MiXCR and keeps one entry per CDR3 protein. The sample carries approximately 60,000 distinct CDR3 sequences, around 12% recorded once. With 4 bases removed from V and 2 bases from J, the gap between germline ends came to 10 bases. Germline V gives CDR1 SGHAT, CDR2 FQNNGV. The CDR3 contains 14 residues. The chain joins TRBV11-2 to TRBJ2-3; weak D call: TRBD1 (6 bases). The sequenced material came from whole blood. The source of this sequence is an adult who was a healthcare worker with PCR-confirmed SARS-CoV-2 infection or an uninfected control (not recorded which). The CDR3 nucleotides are TGTGCCAGCAGCTCGAGGGGGTACACAGATACGCAGTATTTT. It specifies CASSSRGYTDTQYF.